The clone carrying this TCR beta chain was seen more than once but under ten times. The antigen is undetermined. Clones were read by immunoSEQ multiplex PCR, and TCRdb kept only the in-frame ones, dropping some. The top ten clones hold 0.95% to 1.5% of a sample with some 320,000 clones, roughly 90% of them seen once. The data derive from a study of cytomegalovirus exposure and HLA in healthy donors. Overall study: Later analysis reported that the 120 or so validation repertoires shared the platform of the 650 to 700 first-cohort repertoires.

The study's findings and limits: Cytomegalovirus status was reportedly diagnosed by the classifier with high sensitivity and specificity. Most TCRs appeared rarely, but some public TCRs recurred in many donors.

The CDR3 is 15 residues long. Trimming removed 2 bases from V and 5 bases from J, with 12 bases in between. Germline lookup yields CDR1 SGHVS and CDR2 FQNEAQ. The sequence derives from a woman in her twenties or thirties in good health and CMV-seropositive. The rearrangement links TRBV7-8 to TRBJ2-2; tentatively, D is TRBD2 (5 bases). Sequencing input: PBMCs. For the CDR3, the DNA is TGTGCCAGCAGCTTACGCCCTCTAGCTACCGGGGAGCTGTTTTTT. This translates into CASSLRPLATGELFF. The variable domain in full, completed from reference TRBV7-8 and TRBJ2-2, reads GAGVSQSPRYKVAKRGQDVALRCDPISGHVSLFWYQQALGQGPEFLTYFQNEAQLDKSGLPSDRFFAERPEGSVSTLKIQRTQQEDSAVYLCASSLRPLATGELFFGEGSRLTVL.